Following are 32 T cell receptor beta chains from one sample sequenced in a study of cytomegalovirus exposure and HLA in healthy donors. The PCR used 60 Vbeta and 13 Jbeta primers. TCRdb's table, derived via immunoSEQ multiplex PCR, lists solely in-frame clones and lacks some. Counted here are 200,000 or so clones, under 90% occurring once; the ten biggest clones make up 1% to 1.5%. The sample comprised PBMCs. Source of these receptors: a human donor in good health.

The J gene is TRBJ2-7, the V gene TRBV14; the D is unclear. This CDR3 has 11 residues. Germline CDR1 and CDR2: SGHDN and FVKESK. V shed 2 bases and J shed 9 bases, with 8 bases lying between them. The chain's CDR3 is CASSQYTGQYF. The DNA for the CDR3 is TGTGCCAGCAGCCAATACACGGGGCAGTACTTC.

The chain joins TRBV2 to TRBJ2-2, with TRBD1 as a possible D gene (6 bases). CDR1 SNHLY and CDR2 FYNNEI come from the germline V gene. With 3 bases removed from V and 1 base from J, the gap between germline ends came to 12 bases. The CDR3 runs 16 residues. The CDR3 DNA follows: TGTGCCAGCAGTGATCAGGGGCAGAGGAACACCGGGGAGCTGTTTTTT. Translation gives CASSDQGQRNTGELFF.

J is TRBJ2-1 and V is TRBV7-8, with D possibly matching TRBD2 (6 bases). The CDR3 consists of 14 residues. The germline gives CDR1 SGHVS, CDR2 FQNEAQ. V was trimmed by 0 bases and J by 4 bases, leaving 7 bases between them. The CDR3: CASSLAGGYNEQFF. The CDR3 bases are TGTGCCAGCAGCTTAGCGGGGGGATACAATGAGCAGTTCTTC.

The chain carries TRBV4-2 and TRBJ2-1; possibly TRBD2 for D (7 bases). The CDR3 is 13 amino acids. CDR1 LGHNA and CDR2 YNFKEQ come from the germline V gene. Trimming took off 8 bases at V and 1 base at J, with 9 bases between the two ends. Written as DNA, the CDR3 is TGTGCCAGCGGGAGGGGGTCCTACAATGAGCAGTTCTTC. Protein sequence: CASGRGSYNEQFF.

CDR3 loop: CASSDTGYPLYSNQPQHF. The CDR3, as DNA: TGTGCCAGCAGCGATACAGGGTACCCCCTATATAGCAATCAGCCCCAGCATTTT. This rearrangement joins TRBV7-2 to TRBJ1-5; TRBD1 is a possible D gene (6 bases). The length of the CDR3 is 18 residues. Per the germline V gene, CDR1 is SGHTA and CDR2 is FQGNSA. V lost 5 bases, J lost 0 bases, and 20 bases lay in between.

The chain carries TRBV4-3 and TRBJ1-1; D not certain. Germline V gene data show CDR1 as LGHNA and CDR2 as YSLEER. V dropped 0 bases and J dropped 5 bases, with 28 bases sitting between them. The CDR3 is 20 residues long. CDR3 region: CASSQEASNYLGAWVTEAFF. The CDR3 DNA is TGCGCCAGCAGCCAAGAGGCTTCCAACTATCTTGGTGCGTGGGTTACTGAAGCTTTCTTT.

The chain carries TRBV6-6 and TRBJ2-6; D is perhaps TRBD1 (6 bases). Trimming cost V 5 bases and J 0 bases, with 8 bases left between them. The germline V gene has CDR1 MNHNY and CDR2 SVGAGI (reference sequence). The CDR3 runs to 15 residues. CDR3 residues: CASSTGSSGANVLTF. Written as DNA, the CDR3 is TGTGCCAGCAGTACAGGGAGCTCTGGGGCCAACGTCCTGACTTTC.

In this sample, this clone turned up a few times. The rearrangement joins TRBV10-3 to TRBJ2-7; TRBD2 matches 7 bases. The germline CDR1 and CDR2 sequences are ENHRY and SYGVKD. V lost 7 bases to trimming and J lost 6 bases; unmatched junction nucleotides: 15. This CDR3 is built from 15 residues. The CDR3 sequence: CAIKGGAGRFGEQYF. CDR3 DNA sequence: TGTGCCATCAAGGGCGGAGCGGGAAGGTTTGGCGAGCAGTACTTC.

The chain uses TRBV5-1 and TRBJ2-7; TRBD2 is a possible D gene (6 bases). V shed 4 bases and J shed 0 bases, with 17 bases lying between them. Germline assignment: CDR1 SGHRS and CDR2 YFSETQ. This CDR3 region has 16 residues. The CDR3 region is CASSEEAGIASYEQYF. CDR3 coding DNA: TGCGCCAGCAGCGAGGAAGCGGGTATCGCCTCCTACGAGCAGTACTTC.

The V gene is TRBV7-9, the J gene TRBJ2-1; maybe TRBD2 (5 bases). The germline gives CDR1 SEHNR, CDR2 FQNEAQ (reference sequence). Trimming took 1 base from V and 6 from J, leaving 19 bases between them. The CDR3 is 17 amino acids. The CDR3 sequence: CASSLGGIIPSFNEQFF. CDR3 in DNA: TGTGCCAGCAGCTTAGGAGGGATTATCCCAAGCTTCAATGAGCAGTTCTTC.

This rearrangement joins TRBV29-1 to TRBJ2-5; D perhaps matches TRBD1 (6 bases). Trimming took off 6 bases at V and 3 bases at J, with 17 bases between the two ends. The CDR3 has 14 residues. CDR1 SQVTM and CDR2 ANQGSEA come from the germline V gene. For the CDR3, the DNA is TGCAGCGTCGACTTGGACAGCCAAGAAGAGACCCAGTACTTC. As protein: CSVDLDSQEETQYF. Drawing the rest from reference TRBV29-1 and TRBJ2-5, the complete variable domain is SAVISQKPSRDICQRGTSLTIQCQVDSQVTMMFWYRQQPGQSLTLIATANQGSEATYESGFVIDKFPISRPNLTFSTLTVSNMSPEDSSIYLCSVDLDSQEETQYFGPGTRLLVL.

The V and J genes are TRBV28 and TRBJ1-2, with a possible D match to TRBD1 (6 bases). There are 14 residues in the CDR3. Germline values: CDR1 MDHEN, CDR2 SYDVKM. Trimming left V 5 bases short and J 3 bases short, with 13 bases between. The CDR3 sequence is CASSEGTFHYGYTF. In nucleotides, the CDR3 is TGTGCCAGCAGTGAGGGGACATTTCACTATGGCTACACCTTC.

The genes are TRBV15 and TRBJ2-7; perhaps TRBD1 as D (5 bases). The CDR3 consists of 15 residues. In germline, CDR1 is LNHNV, CDR2 YYDKDF (reference sequence). V was shortened by 0 bases and J by 3 bases, with 12 bases between the two germline ends. The CDR3 region is CATSREPGQYYEQYF. In DNA, the CDR3 is TGTGCCACCAGCAGAGAACCAGGACAATACTACGAGCAGTACTTC.

The gene calls are TRBV25-1 and TRBJ2-7; 9 nucleotides align to TRBD2. This CDR3 region has 14 residues. The V segment lost 6 bases and the J segment 5 bases; nucleotides outside the gene matches: 8. Germline assignment: CDR1 MGHDK and CDR2 SYGVNS. The CDR3 DNA sequence: TGTGCCAGCAGGGCAAGCGGGAGGAACGACGAGCAGTACTTC. Translating gives CASRASGRNDEQYF.

This clone was observed once. The rearrangement links TRBV30 to TRBJ2-1; D gene uncertain. The CDR3 is 12 residues long. Trimming took off 0 bases at V and 8 bases at J, with 8 bases between the two ends. CDR1 GTSNPN and CDR2 SVGIG come from the germline V gene (reference sequence). The CDR3 sequence: CAWSVLSYEQFF. DNA for the CDR3: TGTGCCTGGAGTGTATTGTCCTATGAGCAGTTCTTC.

This rearrangement joins TRBV19 to TRBJ2-7; 13 nucleotides match TRBD2. This CDR3 has 19 residues. V dropped 6 bases and J dropped 7; count of bases not matched to a gene: 21. Per the germline V gene, CDR1 is LNHDA and CDR2 is SQIVND (reference sequence). CDR3 residues: CASSKGTAGLAGSRGEQYF. In DNA, the CDR3 is TGTGCCAGTAGCAAAGGGACAGCGGGACTAGCGGGGTCCAGAGGGGAGCAGTACTTC.

The CDR3 loop reads CASSPKTGGNYGYTF. CDR3 coding DNA: TGTGCCAGCAGTCCAAAGACAGGCGGGAACTATGGCTACACCTTC. This chain links TRBV27 with TRBJ1-2; D is perhaps TRBD1 (6 bases). This CDR3 spans 15 amino acids. Looked up from germline, CDR1 is MNHEY and CDR2 is SMNVEV (reference sequence). V was clipped by 5 bases and J by 2 bases, with 15 bases between them.

With respect to this clone: An end of the junction does not agree with germline; a read error may underlie this. The chain employs TRBV7-9 and TRBJ2-1; no reliable D call. CDR3 length: 17 residues. CDR1 is SEHNR, CDR2 FQNEAQ, per germline (reference sequence). The CDR3 sequence: CSSSRDTDPYSYNEQFF. CDR3 in DNA: TGTTCCAGCAGCCGAGACACAGACCCCTACTCATACAATGAGCAGTTCTTC.

V usage is TRBV27 and J usage is TRBJ2-6; D gene uncertain. Per the germline V gene, CDR1 is MNHEY and CDR2 is SMNVEV (reference sequence). The germline V and J ends were trimmed by 0 bases and 4 bases, with 10 bases remaining between them. The CDR3 totals 16 residues. The CDR3 spells CASSLSLSWGANVLTF. CDR3 DNA sequence: TGTGCCAGCAGTTTATCTCTTAGCTGGGGGGCCAACGTCCTGACTTTC.

This sequence joins TRBV6-4 and TRBJ2-3; D may be TRBD2 (5 bases). Germline V CDR1 and CDR2: MRHNA, SNTAGT. The CDR3 extends over 15 amino acids. The germline V and J ends were trimmed by 6 bases and 3 bases, with 16 bases remaining between them. The CDR3 sequence is CASSDGAGGTDTQYF. CDR3 bases: TGTGCCAGCAGCGACGGTGCCGGAGGTACAGATACGCAGTATTTT.

This clone was detected only a few times. V gene TRBV5-1 combines with J gene TRBJ2-2; TRBD2 aligns across 8 bases. After removal of 0 bases from V and 7 bases from J, the junction contained 2 bases not matched to a gene. CDR1 SGHRS and CDR2 YFSETQ come from the germline V gene. The CDR3 totals 14 residues. The CDR3 reads CASSLGSGSGELFF. The CDR3 bases are TGCGCCAGCAGCTTGGGAAGCGGGAGCGGGGAGCTGTTTTTT.

This chain joins TRBV10-3 and TRBJ1-6; 11 bases align to TRBD1. CDR3 length: 14 amino acids. V was pared by 7 bases and J by 6 bases, with 2 bases of the junction left unmatched. Germline V gene lookup returns CDR1 ENHRY and CDR2 SYGVKD. The CDR3 DNA reads as TGTGCCATCAACGGACAGGGGGCTAATTCACCCCTCCACTTT. Its protein product is CAINGQGANSPLHF.

This chain uses TRBV19 with TRBJ1-5, with a tentative D call TRBD1 (5 bases). Germline assignment: CDR1 LNHDA and CDR2 SQIVND (reference sequence). The CDR3 has 14 residues. V gave up 3 bases and J gave up 4 bases, with 10 bases separating them. The CDR3 nucleotides are TGTGCCAGTAGTATCCGACAGTCTAATCAGCCCCAGCATTTT. It encodes CASSIRQSNQPQHF.

V and J are TRBV27 and TRBJ2-2; 7 bases are a match to TRBD2. V shed 6 bases, J shed 4 bases, and the junction held 8 bases outside the gene matches. Germline CDR1 and CDR2: MNHEY and SMNVEV (reference sequence). The CDR3 totals 15 residues. The chain's CDR3 is CASSSLAELTGELFF. In nucleotides, the CDR3 is TGTGCCAGCAGCTCTCTAGCGGAGCTCACCGGGGAGCTGTTTTTT.

This clone was seen once. V usage is TRBV2 and J usage is TRBJ2-5; a possible D gene is TRBD1 (6 bases). Germline V gene sequence: CDR1 SNHLY, CDR2 FYNNEI. This CDR3 is 13 amino acids long. V lost 4 bases to trimming and J lost 4 bases, with 10 bases between them. DNA for the CDR3: TGTGCCAGCAGTGGCAGGGGACGAGAGACCCAGTACTTC. It specifies CASSGRGRETQYF.

The rearrangement joins TRBV9 to TRBJ2-3; 7 nucleotides line up with TRBD1. Germline CDR1 and CDR2: SGDLS and YYNGEE. The CDR3 extends over 14 amino acids. The trim removed 3 bases at V and 0 bases at J, leaving 1 base unmatched. CDR3: CASSADRSTDTQYF. In nucleotides, the CDR3 is TGTGCCAGCAGCGCGGACAGGAGCACAGATACGCAGTATTTT.

The chain recombines TRBV7-2 with TRBJ2-6; D possibly corresponds to TRBD2 (6 bases). This CDR3 region has 18 residues. Per the germline V gene, CDR1 is SGHTA and CDR2 is FQGNSA. V was clipped by 2 bases and J by 0 bases, with 14 bases between them. CDR3 amino acids: CASSLLGPGGSGANVLTF. The CDR3 DNA reads as TGTGCCAGCAGCTTACTAGGACCCGGGGGCTCTGGGGCCAACGTCCTGACTTTC.

The chain joins TRBV12-2 to TRBJ2-1; the DNA was not compared with TRBD2, the D call given in the table. TRBV12-2 is an annotated pseudogene. The CDR3 has 15 amino acids. Here the CDR3 reads CASRYSGSSYNEQFF. The CDR3 region has the DNA TGTGCAAGTCGCTACAGCGGGAGCTCCTACAATGAGCAGTTCTTC.

The V gene is TRBV7-2, the J gene TRBJ2-7, with TRBD1 matching 7 bases. The CDR3 runs 14 residues. J was trimmed by 0 bases and V by 1 base; bases with no gene match: 0. The germline gives CDR1 SGHTA, CDR2 FQGNSA. CDR3 loop: CASSLGTGSYEQYF. CDR3 bases: TGTGCCAGCAGCTTAGGGACAGGCTCCTACGAGCAGTACTTC.

This clone came up once. The chain has TRBV6-6 and TRBJ2-5; 7 bases fit TRBD2. Judging by the DNA end, TRBJ2-7 fits better; the J call may be wrong. The CDR3 sequence is 14 residues long. Looked up from germline, CDR1 is MNHNY and CDR2 is SVGAGI (reference sequence). The CDR3 DNA is TGTGCCAGCACTGAACTGGCTAGCGGCTACGAGCAGTACTTC. Amino acids: CASTELASGYEQYF.

For this clone: An end of the junction does not agree with germline; a read error may underlie this. The genes are TRBV19 and TRBJ2-7; D is perhaps TRBD2 (5 bases). The V gene's germline CDR1 is LNHDA and CDR2 SQIVND (reference sequence). The CDR3 covers 13 residues. CDR3: CASSIRGSFEQYF. DNA for the CDR3: TGTGCCAGTAGTATACGAGGGTCCTTCGAGCAGTACTTC. Based on the CDR3 plus reference TRBV19 and TRBJ2-7, the full variable domain is DGGITQSPKYLFRKEGQNVTLSCEQNLNHDAMYWYRQDPGQGLRLIYYSQIVNDFQKGDIAEGYSVSREKKESFPLTVTSAQKNPTAFYLCASSIRGSFEQYFGPGTRLTVT.

Only a few counts were recorded for this clone. The V and J genes are TRBV4-3 and TRBJ2-3, with 8 bases aligning to TRBD2. V was clipped by 2 bases and J by 0 bases; unmatched bases: 10. The CDR3 contains 18 residues. Germline CDR1 LGHNA, CDR2 YSLEER. CDR3 DNA sequence: TGCGCCAGCAGCCAATTACCTAGCGGGCAATATAGCACAGATACGCAGTATTTT. It is translated as CASSQLPSGQYSTDTQYF.